Shown below are 7 T cell receptor beta chains from a single sample sequenced in a study of T cells in Graves' hyperthyroidism and ophthalmopathy. It was RNA transcripts that yielded the amplified TCR beta CDR3 regions. Using the HTBI primer set, a first-round RT-PCR was run on the TCR CDR3. A single record per CDR3 protein comes from TCRdb applying MiXCR to the multiplex PCR reads. Among about 550,000 distinct CDR3 sequences listed, roughly 20% were seen once. The sequencing input was blood. The receptors were gathered from a man aged 18 to 29 with Graves' hyperthyroidism.

Many counts were recorded for this clonotype. The chain links TRBV28 to TRBJ1-5; no reliable D call. With 1 base removed from V and 4 bases from J, the gap between germline ends came to 8 bases. The CDR3 length is 14 residues. The germline CDR1 and CDR2 sequences are MDHEN and SYDVKM. This chain's CDR3 is CASSLFRGNQPQHF. The CDR3 nucleotides read TGTGCCAGCAGTTTATTTAGAGGGAATCAGCCCCAGCATTTT.

The chain uses TRBV12-3 or TRBV12-4 and TRBJ2-2; a weak D match, TRBD2 (6 bases). The CDR3 consists of 15 residues. Trimming left V 5 bases short and J 4 bases short, with 14 bases between. This CDR3 is CASSQSVGGTGELFF. CDR3 bases: TGTGCCAGCAGTCAGTCTGTGGGAGGCACCGGGGAGCTGTTTTTT.

This clonotype was seen ten or more times. The J gene is TRBJ1-5, the V gene TRBV28; TRBD1 matches 8 bases. Germline lookup yields CDR1 MDHEN and CDR2 SYDVKM. The CDR3 is 15 amino acids. The V gene end was trimmed by 7 bases and the J gene end by 4 bases; junction bases not matched to a gene: 9. The CDR3 nucleotides are TGTGCCAGCAAGCTTGACAGGGGAGGGAATCAGCCCCAGCATTTT. Translation gives CASKLDRGGNQPQHF.

This clonotype was counted between two and nine times. The chain employs TRBV6-5 and TRBJ2-7, with unresolved D. CDR1 MNHEY and CDR2 SVGAGI come from the germline V gene. This CDR3 comprises 13 residues. The V end was cut by 2 bases, the J end by 6 bases, with 11 bases between. CDR3 protein: CASSYGPPGEQYF. CDR3 nucleotides: TGTGCCAGCAGTTACGGGCCCCCTGGCGAGCAGTACTTC.

This clonotype was found many times. The rearrangement links TRBV12-3 or TRBV12-4 to TRBJ2-5; TRBD2 aligns across 15 bases. The junction had 16 bases not matched to a gene; V was cut back by 4 bases and J by 1 base. The CDR3 is 21 amino acids. CDR3 sequence: CASSSERPGLAGGPLQETQYF. The CDR3 bases are TGTGCCAGCAGTTCCGAGAGACCGGGACTAGCGGGGGGACCCCTCCAAGAGACCCAGTACTTC.

About this clonotype: A read error may be the cause here, since a much bigger clone is one base away. This is likely a read error, given that the CDR3 carries no conserved phenylalanine or tryptophan at its end. The CDR3 region has the DNA TGTGCCAGCACCGATTTTAACACCGGGGAGCTGTTTTTG. The encoded protein is CASTDFNTGELFL. V and J are TRBV12-3 or TRBV12-4 and TRBJ2-2; D gene unclear. The CDR3 loop spans 13 amino acids. Trimming cost V 7 bases and J 2 bases, with 8 bases left between them.

This clonotype was recorded at least ten times. The rearrangement links TRBV12-3 or TRBV12-4 to TRBJ2-2; D call uncertain. There are 16 residues in the CDR3. The V gene lost 3 bases and the J gene lost 5 bases, with 16 bases spanning the gap. The CDR3 DNA reads as TGTGCCAGCAGTTTTCTATCATTGAGGCGGACCGGGGAGCTGTTTTTT. Translating gives CASSFLSLRRTGELFF.